Sequencing of this TCR beta chain was carried out in a study of blood T cells in healthy people across ages. Together with a sample-barcoded 5' primer, a J-beta primer mix was included in a second PCR lasting about 7 to 11 cycles. From the 5' RACE reads, TCRdb called clonotypes with MiXCR, one entry per CDR3 protein. The data hold roughly 1.5 million distinct CDR3 sequences, with approximately 43% observed a single time. This clonotype was observed a few times. The sequencing input was blood. The TCR sequence derives from a woman aged 18-29 years in good health.

The CDR3 here is CASSDITAYEQYF. For the CDR3, the DNA is TGTGCCAGCAGCGATATAACCGCCTACGAGCAGTACTTC. The V and J genes are TRBV28 and TRBJ2-7; D remains unclear. Trimming stripped 6 bases from V and 2 bases from J, with 11 bases between. The CDR3 contains 13 residues. CDR1 is MDHEN, CDR2 SYDVKM, per germline. The variable domain in full, with the rest retrieved from reference TRBV28 and TRBJ2-7, is DVKVTQSSRYLVKRTGEKVFLECVQDMDHENMFWYRQDPGLGLRLIYFSYDVKMKEKGDIPEGYSVSREKKERFSLILESASTNQTSMYLCASSDITAYEQYFGPGTRLTVT.